This T cell receptor (beta chain) was recovered during a study of patients and donors after allogeneic stem cell transplantation. This CDR3 spans 18 amino acids. CDR1 and CDR2 (germline): SSHAT, FNYEAQ (reference sequence). TCRdb called the RT-PCR reads again in MiXCR, with one record for every CDR3 protein. Here the sample spans 160,000 or so distinct CDR3 sequences, more than 20% being singletons. In regard to this clonotype: The junction departs from germline at one end; a sequencing error may be responsible.

The chain is built from TRBV7-7 and TRBJ2-6; 11 bases align to TRBD2. The origin of this receptor is a human donor who was either an allogeneic HSCT recipient or a stem cell or donor lymphocyte infusion donor (not recorded which). It is not recorded whose cells these are; they may come from a transplant donor. The sequenced sample consisted of blood, either unsorted or a sorted T cell fraction (not recorded which). Here the CDR3 DNA reads TGTGCTAGCAGCTTAGTACCGGGACTAGCGGTTGGGGCCAACGTCCTGACTTTC. Its translation: CASSLVPGLAVGANVLTF.